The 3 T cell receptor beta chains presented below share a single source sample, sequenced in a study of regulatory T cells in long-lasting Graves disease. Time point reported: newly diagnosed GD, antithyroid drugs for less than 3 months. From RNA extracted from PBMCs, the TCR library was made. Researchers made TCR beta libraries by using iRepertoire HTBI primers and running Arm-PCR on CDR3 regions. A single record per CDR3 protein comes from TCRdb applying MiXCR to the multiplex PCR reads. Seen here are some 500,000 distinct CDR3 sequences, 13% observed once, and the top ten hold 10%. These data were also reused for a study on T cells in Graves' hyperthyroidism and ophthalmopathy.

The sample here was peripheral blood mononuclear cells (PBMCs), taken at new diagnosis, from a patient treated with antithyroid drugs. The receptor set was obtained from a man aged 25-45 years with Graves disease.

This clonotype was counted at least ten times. Here the CDR3 DNA reads TGTGCTAGTGGTTTGGTACTGCGGGGGACTAGCGAATCCACAGATACGCAGTATTTT. Amino acid sequence: CASGLVLRGTSESTDTQYF. The J gene is TRBJ2-3, the V gene TRBV12-5, with 10 bases that match TRBD2. Trimming cost V 0 bases and J 2 bases; bases outside gene matches: 11. Germline CDR1 reads LGHNT; CDR2 reads FRNRAP. The CDR3 extends over 19 amino acids. Complete variable domain (other parts from reference TRBV12-5 and TRBJ2-3): DARVTQTPRHKVTEMGQEVTMRCQPILGHNTVFWYRQTMMQGLELLAYFRNRAPLDDSGMPKDRFSAEMPDATLATLKIQPSEPRDSAVYFCASGLVLRGTSESTDTQYFGPGTRLTVL.

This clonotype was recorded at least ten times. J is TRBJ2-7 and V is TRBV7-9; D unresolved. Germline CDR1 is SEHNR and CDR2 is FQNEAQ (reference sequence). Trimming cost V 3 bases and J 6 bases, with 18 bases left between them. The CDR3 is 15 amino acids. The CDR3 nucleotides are TGTGCCAGCAGCTTCCCTGGGCAACAAGGCCGCGAGCAGTACTTC. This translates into CASSFPGQQGREQYF.

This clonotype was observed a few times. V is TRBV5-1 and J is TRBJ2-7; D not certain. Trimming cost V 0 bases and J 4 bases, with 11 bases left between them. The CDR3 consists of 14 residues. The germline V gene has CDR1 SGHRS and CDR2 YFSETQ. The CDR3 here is CASSLGWSDYEQYF. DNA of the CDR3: TGCGCCAGCAGCTTGGGCTGGAGTGATTACGAGCAGTACTTC.